This T cell receptor (beta chain) was profiled in a study of neurological immune-mediated disorders. The cDNA was produced through 5'RACE with 10-nucleotide random UMIs. Via MiXCR, TCRdb re-called the 5' RACE reads, giving one row per CDR3 protein. The sample has around 60,000 distinct CDR3 sequences, more than 3% seen once; the top ten hold approximately 6.6%. Trimming took 11 bases from V and 5 from J, leaving 10 bases between them. The CDR3 extends over 12 amino acids. The V gene's germline CDR1 is SNHLY and CDR2 FYNNEI. This clonotype was recorded at least ten times. This TCR derives from a woman in her sixties or seventies with multiple sclerosis. The source material was PBMCs. The chain uses TRBV2 and TRBJ1-6; no firm D call. The CDR3 reads CACRVHNSPLHF. The CDR3 region has the DNA TGTGCCTGCCGGGTTCATAATTCACCCCTCCACTTT. The complete variable domain, with remaining parts taken from reference TRBV2 and TRBJ1-6, reads EPEVTQTPSHQVTQMGQEVILRCVPISNHLYFYWYRQILGQKVEFLVSFYNNEISEKSEIFDDQFSVERPDGSNFTLKIRSTKLEDSAMYFCACRVHNSPLHFGNGTRLTVT.